This T cell receptor beta chain was recorded in a study of T cell changes during pregnancy in multiple sclerosis (dated by TCRdb to about 2019). A note on the overall study: In women with multiple sclerosis, the researchers looked at how the T cell repertoire shifted as pregnancy progressed.

CDR1 SGHRS and CDR2 YFSETQ are derived from the germline V gene. For this chain, trimming is 0 bases at the V end and 7 bases at the J end, and the number of junction bases without a gene match is 5. The CDR3, cysteine through phenylalanine, is 15 amino acids long. Just CDR3 DNA is preserved here, 45 bases in frame from base 1. Libraries were made using the immunoSEQ multiplex PCR assay. Not all clones reach the TCRdb copy of this immuneACCESS table, which keeps in-frame sequences only. Checked studies attribute under half of the gap to unresolved V genes and leave the rest unexplained. This sample lists some 85,000 clones; nearly 95% were detected once. The ten top clones hold over 0.95% of the sample. Note on this clone: The antigen it binds to is not known. No clone much larger than this one lies a single base away; base qualities are absent.

This chain joins TRBV5-1 to TRBJ2-7, with 12 junctional bases fitting TRBD1. The clonotype was recovered from a female donor with multiple sclerosis, enrolled in a pregnancy study. The source was peripheral blood, collected in the second trimester of pregnancy. DNA sequence: TGCGCCAGCAGCTTGGTGGGACAGGGGGCGAGGGAGCAGTACTTC. This sequence encodes CASSLVGQGAREQYF.